This entry lists 16 T cell receptor beta chains sequenced from one sample in a study of shared clonotypes between healthy human individuals. Generated by immunoSEQ multiplex PCR, the TCRdb table keeps only in-frame clones and is missing some. The profile shows more than 450,000 clones, less than 85% of them singletons. The sample comprised PBMCs. These receptors were taken from a woman in her forties in good health. Some clones in this sample may be carry-over from other donors' samples.

The chain links TRBV19 to TRBJ1-2; D is perhaps TRBD1 (6 bases). The ends were cut back, 5 bases at V and 0 bases at J, with 16 bases in the middle. This CDR3 spans 16 amino acids. Per the germline V gene, CDR1 is LNHDA and CDR2 is SQIVND (reference sequence). CDR3 DNA sequence: TGTGCCAGTAGTCTTCAACAGGGAGCTGCTAACTATGGCTACACCTTC. Residues: CASSLQQGAANYGYTF.

The sample holds one count of this clone. The chain couples TRBV6-1 to TRBJ2-5; 8 bases map to TRBD1. The CDR3 totals 15 residues. The ends lost 4 bases at V and 2 bases at J; junction bases unmatched: 6. Germline CDR1 reads MNHNS; CDR2 reads SASEGT. Written as DNA, the CDR3 is TGTGCCAGCAGTGTAACAGGGGGTTTTCAAGAGACCCAGTACTTC. Its protein product is CASSVTGGFQETQYF.

CDR3 in DNA: TGTGCCATCAGTGATGGTAGGGCCTACGAGCAGTACTTC. It translates to CAISDGRAYEQYF. V gene TRBV10-3 combines with J gene TRBJ2-7; unclear D gene. This CDR3 region has 13 residues. Germline V gives CDR1 ENHRY, CDR2 SYGVKD. Trimming stripped 3 bases from V and 2 bases from J, with 8 bases between.

The gene calls are TRBV18 and TRBJ2-5; the match to TRBD1 covers 9 bases. The CDR3 runs 17 residues. V lost 5 bases and J lost 5; bases outside the gene matches: 15. Germline V gives CDR1 KGHSH, CDR2 LQKENI. Here the CDR3 DNA reads TGTGCCAGCTCAGCGACCAGGACAGGGGTTGTCTGGGAGACCCAGTACTTC. The encoded protein is CASSATRTGVVWETQYF.

J is TRBJ1-2 and V is TRBV7-9; 8 bases map to TRBD1. The CDR3 length is 14 residues. With 1 base clipped from V and 4 bases from J, the junction kept 2 bases outside the gene matches. The V gene's germline CDR1 is SEHNR and CDR2 FQNEAQ (reference sequence). The DNA for the CDR3 is TGTGCCAGCAGCTTAGGACAGGGGATCTATGGCTACACCTTC. This encodes CASSLGQGIYGYTF.

The chain carries TRBV7-9 and TRBJ2-7; D is uncertain. The CDR3 sequence is 13 residues long. The V gene's germline CDR1 is SEHNR and CDR2 FQNEAQ (reference sequence). V gave up 1 base and J gave up 11 bases, with 15 bases separating them. This CDR3 reads CASSLDPSLVEYF. The CDR3 DNA follows: TGTGCCAGCAGCTTAGACCCATCCTTAGTGGAGTACTTC. Drawing the rest from reference TRBV7-9 and TRBJ2-7, the complete variable domain is DTGVSQNPRHKITKRGQNVTFRCDPISEHNRLYWYRQTLGQGPEFLTYFQNEAQLEKSRLLSDRFSAERPKGSFSTLEIQRTEQGDSAMYLCASSLDPSLVEYFGPGTRLTVT.

The chain carries TRBV5-4 and TRBJ2-5, with 10 bases aligning to TRBD1. V was clipped by 4 bases and J by 3 bases; unmatched bases: 9. CDR3 length: 16 amino acids. CDR1 is SGHNT and CDR2 is YYREEE in the germline V gene (reference sequence). CDR3 sequence reads: CASSPRDRGLEETQYF. The CDR3, as DNA: TGTGCCAGCAGCCCCCGGGACAGGGGCCTCGAAGAGACCCAGTACTTC.

This clone has more than one count but fewer than ten. The chain uses TRBV4-1 and TRBJ1-1, with D possibly matching TRBD1 (6 bases). This CDR3 has 15 residues. V lost 4 bases to trimming and J lost 2 bases, with 14 bases between them. Germline CDR1 is MGHRA and CDR2 is YSYEKL. The CDR3 bases are TGCGCCAGCAGCCGCCGGACAGAGCTAAACACTGAAGCTTTCTTT. This sequence encodes CASSRRTELNTEAFF.

The chain uses TRBV6-5 and TRBJ2-7, with D unclear. This CDR3 comprises 15 residues. Germline V CDR1 and CDR2: MNHEY, SVGAGI. Trimming pared 6 bases from V and 0 bases from J, leaving 15 bases between. CDR3: CASRAEKHHSYEQYF. The CDR3 coding sequence is TGTGCCAGCAGGGCAGAGAAACACCACTCCTACGAGCAGTACTTC.

The rearrangement links TRBV2 to TRBJ2-2, with 7 bases identical to TRBD1. Looked up from germline, CDR1 is SNHLY and CDR2 is FYNNEI. V shed 3 bases and J 9 bases; nucleotides not matched to a gene: 7. The CDR3 loop spans 14 amino acids. The CDR3, as DNA: TGTGCCAGCAGTGACGACAGGGCGAATAGGGAGCTGTTTTTT. It translates to CASSDDRANRELFF. Variable domain in full (rest from reference TRBV2 and TRBJ2-2): EPEVTQTPSHQVTQMGQEVILRCVPISNHLYFYWYRQILGQKVEFLVSFYNNEISEKSEIFDDQFSVERPDGSNFTLKIRSTKLEDSAMYFCASSDDRANRELFFGEGSRLTVL.

Turning to this clone: One end of the junction does not line up with germline, which may come from a read error. The V gene is TRBV11-3, the J gene TRBJ2-1; D unresolved. The CDR3 is 15 amino acids. Per germline, CDR1 SGHNT and CDR2 YENEEA. The CDR3 spells CASSLGLAESNEQFF. For the CDR3, the DNA is TGTGCCAGCAGTTTAGGATTGGCGGAAAGCAATGAGCAGTTCTTC.

This clone has only a few counts. The chain combines TRBV7-6 with TRBJ1-1, with D perhaps TRBD1 (6 bases). Per germline, CDR1 SGHVS and CDR2 FNYEAQ. V was shortened by 3 bases and J by 3 bases, with 14 bases between the two germline ends. This CDR3 is 15 amino acids long. The CDR3 nucleotides read TGTGCCAGCAGCTTTAGTGGACAGACGGACACTGAAGCTTTCTTT. This codes for CASSFSGQTDTEAFF.

V usage is TRBV30 and J usage is TRBJ2-2; 9 bases line up with TRBD1. The CDR3 spans 15 residues. Germline loops: CDR1 GTSNPN, CDR2 SVGIG (reference sequence). V lost 5 bases, J lost 8 bases, and 12 bases stayed unmatched. CDR3 DNA: TGTGCCTGGGGGCGGGACAGGGCGCAGTCGGGGGAGCTGTTTTTT. This gives the protein CAWGRDRAQSGELFF. Together with reference TRBV30 and TRBJ2-2, the CDR3 gives the full variable domain: SQTIHQWPATLVQPVGSPLSLECTVEGTSNPNLYWYRQAAGRGLQLLFYSVGIGQISSEVPQNLSASRPQDRQFILSSKKLLLSDSGFYLCAWGRDRAQSGELFFGEGSRLTVL.

This sequence joins TRBV28 and TRBJ1-6; D is possibly TRBD1 (5 bases). Germline V gives CDR1 MDHEN, CDR2 SYDVKM. This CDR3 has 19 residues. V lost 2 bases and J lost 9, with 26 bases in between. The CDR3 sequence: CASSLARWRGRIGSSPLHF. For the CDR3, the DNA is TGTGCCAGCAGTTTAGCAAGGTGGAGGGGCCGAATCGGGAGTTCACCCCTCCACTTT.

This clone was counted between two and nine times. The J gene is TRBJ1-1, the V gene TRBV28; no firm D call. This CDR3 spans 12 amino acids. Germline CDR1 reads MDHEN; CDR2 reads SYDVKM. V lost 5 bases, J lost 11 bases, and 15 bases lay in between. CDR3 bases: TGTGCCAGCAGTCTCCCGTCGGGTGAGGCTTTCTTT. Its protein product is CASSLPSGEAFF.

The chain links TRBV25-1 to TRBJ1-2; D is perhaps TRBD1 (6 bases). The CDR3 has 16 amino acids. The germline V gene has CDR1 MGHDK and CDR2 SYGVNS. Trimming took 1 base from V and 4 from J, leaving 16 bases between them. CDR3 protein: CASSESRGAGGYGYTF. In DNA form, the CDR3 reads TGTGCCAGCAGTGAATCAAGGGGGGCCGGGGGCTATGGCTACACCTTC.